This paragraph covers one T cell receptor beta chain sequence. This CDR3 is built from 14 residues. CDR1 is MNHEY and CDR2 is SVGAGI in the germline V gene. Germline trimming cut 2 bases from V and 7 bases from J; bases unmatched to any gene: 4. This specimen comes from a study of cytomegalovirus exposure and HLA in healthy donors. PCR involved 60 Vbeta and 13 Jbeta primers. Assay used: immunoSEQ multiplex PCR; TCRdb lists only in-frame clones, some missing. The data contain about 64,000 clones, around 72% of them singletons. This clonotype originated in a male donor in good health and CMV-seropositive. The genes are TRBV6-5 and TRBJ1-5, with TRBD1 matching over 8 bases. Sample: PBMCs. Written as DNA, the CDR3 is TGTGCCAGCAGTTACATGACAGGGGCCCAGCCCCAGCATTTT. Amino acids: CASSYMTGAQPQHF.